The next 13 T cell receptor beta chains were all read from a single sample in a study of blood T cell repertoires in COVID-19. Assay used: immunoSEQ multiplex PCR; TCRdb lists only in-frame clones, some missing. The top ten hold 2.5% to 3.5% of the sample, which has 80,000 to 95,000 clones, 87% seen once. The sequenced sample consisted of peripheral blood. These receptors all stem from a woman aged 45-65 years with active or convalescent COVID-19.

V usage is TRBV5-1 and J usage is TRBJ2-3; 8 bases line up with TRBD2. Germline CDR1 and CDR2: SGHRS and YFSETQ. The CDR3 runs 14 residues. V was clipped by 3 bases and J by 4 bases; unmatched bases: 4. CDR3: CASSSRGAADTQYF. In nucleotides, the CDR3 is TGCGCCAGCAGCTCGCGGGGGGCCGCAGATACGCAGTATTTT.

The chain has TRBV19 and TRBJ1-5; no reliable D call. The CDR3 extends over 15 amino acids. V was trimmed by 2 bases and J by 0 bases, leaving 8 bases between them. CDR1 and CDR2 from the germline V gene are LNHDA and SQIVND (reference sequence). CDR3 nucleotides: TGTGCCAGTAGTATAACCCCCAGTAGCAATCAGCCCCAGCATTTT. Protein: CASSITPSSNQPQHF.

J is TRBJ2-7 and V is TRBV5-6, with 7 positions matching TRBD1. The germline gives CDR1 SGHDT, CDR2 YYEEEE. J lost 0 bases, V lost 2 bases, and 5 bases had no gene match. This CDR3 spans 15 amino acids. The CDR3 DNA follows: TGTGCCAGCAGCTTCGGGACAGCCAGCTCCTACGAGCAGTACTTC. Its translation: CASSFGTASSYEQYF.

V and J are TRBV4-3 and TRBJ2-7, with unresolved D. The CDR3 has 15 residues. Germline assignment: CDR1 LGHNA and CDR2 YSLEER. Trimming took 1 base from V and 2 from J, leaving 12 bases between them. The CDR3 loop is CASSQAFGQTYEQYF. The CDR3 region has the DNA TGCGCCAGCAGCCAAGCTTTTGGTCAGACCTACGAGCAGTACTTC.

Concerning this clone itself: One junction end disagrees with the germline gene, perhaps due to a read error. J is TRBJ1-2 and V is TRBV6-5; no firm D call. This CDR3 is 11 amino acids long. Germline CDR1 MNHEY, CDR2 SVGAGI. CDR3 DNA sequence: TGTGCCAGCAGTGACTCGAGAGGCTACACCTTC. Translated, it gives CASSDSRGYTF.

This clone was seen only once. The genes are TRBV27 and TRBJ1-1, with D perhaps TRBD1 (5 bases). CDR1 is MNHEY and CDR2 is SMNVEV in the germline V gene (reference sequence). V was pared by 5 bases and J by 3 bases, with 19 bases between. The length of the CDR3 is 16 residues. CDR3 in DNA: TGTGCCAGCAGTACCCGGGCGGGACGGTGGGACACTGAAGCTTTCTTT. This encodes CASSTRAGRWDTEAFF.

The rearrangement joins TRBV5-1 to TRBJ1-1, with TRBD1 identical over 7 bases. With 4 bases clipped from V and 3 bases from J, the junction kept 6 bases outside the gene matches. Germline-derived CDR1 and CDR2 are SGHRS and YFSETQ. The CDR3 is 14 amino acids. The CDR3: CASSVQGWDTEAFF. The CDR3 DNA is TGCGCCAGCAGCGTACAGGGGTGGGACACTGAAGCTTTCTTT.

The rearrangement uses TRBV30 and TRBJ1-1; D ambiguous. The length of the CDR3 is 14 residues. Per germline, CDR1 GTSNPN and CDR2 SVGIG (reference sequence). The ends were cut back, 0 bases at V and 8 bases at J, with 16 bases in the middle. The CDR3 is CAWSVYRRRPEAFF. The CDR3 nucleotides are TGTGCCTGGAGTGTATACCGACGGCGGCCCGAAGCTTTCTTT.

The V and J genes are TRBV19 and TRBJ1-1, with D possibly being TRBD1 (5 bases). In germline, CDR1 is LNHDA, CDR2 SQIVND (reference sequence). The CDR3 consists of 13 residues. Trimming pared 4 bases from V and 11 bases from J, leaving 17 bases between. The CDR3 reads CASSTTGPYFAFF. The CDR3 DNA is TGTGCCAGTAGTACCACAGGACCCTACTTCGCTTTCTTT.

The V call is TRBV15, the J call TRBJ1-1, with D perhaps matching TRBD1 (6 bases). Trimming left V 5 bases short and J 1 base short, with 8 bases between. The CDR3 is made up of 13 amino acids. Germline V gene data show CDR1 as LNHNV and CDR2 as YYDKDF (reference sequence). The DNA for the CDR3 is TGTGCCACCAGCTCCAGGGGGAACACTGAAGCTTTCTTT. Protein sequence: CATSSRGNTEAFF.

The V call is TRBV6-2 or TRBV6-3, the J call TRBJ1-2; D is possibly TRBD1 (6 bases). Trimming removed 2 bases from V and 4 bases from J, with 17 bases in between. Germline loops: CDR1 MNHEY, CDR2 SVGEGT. CDR3 size: 16 residues. The CDR3 loop reads CASSYIGRGRTYGYTF. For the CDR3, the DNA is TGTGCCAGCAGTTACATTGGCAGGGGCCGTACCTATGGCTACACCTTC.

This clone was found a few times. The chain links TRBV25-1 to TRBJ1-1, with 7 bases that match TRBD1. The V and J ends lost 2 bases and 4 bases, in that order; junction bases with no gene match: 1. CDR3 length: 13 amino acids. CDR1 and CDR2 (germline): MGHDK, SYGVNS. Here the CDR3 DNA reads TGTGCCAGCAGTGAACACAGGGGCACTGAAGCTTTCTTT. Its translation: CASSEHRGTEAFF.

The chain uses TRBV13 and TRBJ1-6; maybe TRBD1 (6 bases). Trimming removed 0 bases at V and 1 base at J, with 10 bases between. This CDR3 is 17 amino acids long. Germline V lookup: CDR1 PRHDT, CDR2 FYEKMQ (reference sequence). In DNA, the CDR3 is TGTGCCAGCAGCTTAGGCCTAGGGGGATCCTATAATTCACCCCTCCACTTT. It encodes CASSLGLGGSYNSPLHF.